This is a list of T cell receptor beta chains from one sample in a study of regulatory T cells in long-lasting Graves disease. TCRdb recomputed calls from the multiplex PCR reads with MiXCR, one row per CDR3 protein. The sample holds around 460,000 distinct CDR3 sequences; around a fifth are singletons and the top ten take around 14%. The specimen comprised peripheral blood mononuclear cells (PBMCs), sampled when the disease was refractory, from a patient treated with antithyroid drugs. These receptors all come from a female donor with Graves disease. Each CDR3 is given with its conserved first and last residue. D genes are given only for firm matches.

d_gene	v_gene	j_gene	CDR3aa
TRBD1	TRBV7-9	TRBJ2-5	CAILLQGAETQYF
TRBD2	TRBV20-1	TRBJ2-7	CSAHPSGRHVGEQYF
NA	TRBV20-1	TRBJ1-1	CSATPGNTEAFF
NA	TRBV7-9	TRBJ1-5	CASSLQGDQPQHF
NA	TRBV6-1	TRBJ1-2	CASSRERRNYGYTF
NA	TRBV30	TRBJ1-2	CAWSRPRPYYTF
NA	TRBV12-3/TRBV12-4	TRBJ1-6	CASRDSSYNSPLHF
NA	TRBV19	TRBJ1-1	CASSIEAWGRKAFF
NA	TRBV11-2	TRBJ2-2	CASSLAHTGELFF
TRBD1	TRBV6-2/TRBV6-3	TRBJ1-2	CASGQGYGYTF
NA	TRBV5-1	TRBJ1-1	CASSYTINTEAFF
NA	TRBV4-1	TRBJ1-6	CASSPTVSSYNSPLHF
NA	TRBV12-3/TRBV12-4	TRBJ1-3	CASRTVNGNTIYF
TRBD2	TRBV20-1	TRBJ2-7	CSARRLAGGEQYF
NA	TRBV7-2	TRBJ2-2	CASSLVVWTVGTGELFF
NA	TRBV5-6	TRBJ1-1	CASSLAMQNTEAFF
TRBD1	TRBV7-8	TRBJ1-1	CASSLEVGRQGPNTEAFF
NA	TRBV6-2/TRBV6-3	TRBJ2-7	CASSYSGGLSSYEQYF
NA	TRBV15	TRBJ1-2	CATSRDGAWGTGYTF
TRBD1	TRBV20-1	TRBJ2-6	CSARGRTGLEGGANVLTF
NA	TRBV7-2	TRBJ1-3	CASSLVAAGNTIYF
NA	TRBV28	TRBJ1-6	CASSFKYWSLLSPLHF
NA	TRBV19	TRBJ1-6	CASSIQTGANSPLHF
NA	TRBV6-2/TRBV6-3	TRBJ2-7	CASLTESYEQYF
NA	TRBV7-2	TRBJ2-7	CASSPERGSSLYEQYF
NA	TRBV12-3/TRBV12-4	TRBJ1-2	CASSSRGQPYGYTF
NA	TRBV4-3	TRBJ1-1	CASSQDYAEKNTEAFF
TRBD2	TRBV7-2	TRBJ2-3	CASSLGGRAADTQYF
TRBD1	TRBV28	TRBJ2-2	CASSLAQGVTGELFF
NA	TRBV28	TRBJ2-7	CASPPAGAGQHQNSYEQYF
NA	TRBV11-1	TRBJ2-1	CASSQGTQPHNEQFF
NA	TRBV19	TRBJ1-1	CASSFYRTGGTEAFF
NA	TRBV6-1	TRBJ2-2	CASRPQGLDTGELFF
NA	TRBV11-2	TRBJ2-7	CASSVQVIRQYF
NA	TRBV20-1	TRBJ1-1	CSARRTDRPDTEAFF
TRBD1	TRBV6-1	TRBJ2-7	CASSERTGWTYEQYF
TRBD1	TRBV11-2	TRBJ1-1	CASSLGLSRGRNTEAFF
NA	TRBV20-1	TRBJ2-5	CSAREHLQETQYF
TRBD1	TRBV7-3	TRBJ2-1	CASSTDRGNEQFF
TRBD1	TRBV6-1	TRBJ1-1	CASTLPNRGEAFF
TRBD2	TRBV7-2	TRBJ2-7	CTSSLGTSGRAGYEQYF
NA	TRBV7-2	TRBJ2-3	CASSLQAPSTDTQYF
NA	TRBV20-1	TRBJ2-5	CSARVPHPYQETQYF
NA	TRBV6-1	TRBJ1-1	CASSREGNTEAFF
TRBD1	TRBV6-5	TRBJ1-5	CASSYRQGTSNQPQHF
NA	TRBV7-2	TRBJ1-1	CASSPETGGHTEAFF
TRBD1	TRBV7-6	TRBJ2-7	CASSHDRATYEQYF
NA	TRBV6-1	TRBJ1-1	CASRVKMNTEAFF